The T cell receptor (beta chain) under discussion was sequenced for a study of cytomegalovirus exposure and HLA in healthy donors. Study-wide results and caveats: A few of the chains that were CMV-associated were confirmed in vitro to be specific for CMV antigens. A link between a missense DCLRE1C variant and TCR beta V- and J-gene trimming emerged from a later analysis. According to a later analysis, most TCR beta chains associated with CMV appeared HLA-restricted. Most observed TCR sequences were rare, whereas some public TCRs were detected in many donors.

This clone was observed a handful of times. Antigen: not known. This PCR relied on a set of 60 Vbeta primers and 13 Jbeta primers. Only in-frame clones appear in the TCRdb table, and some are missing; sequencing was by immunoSEQ multiplex PCR. The sample includes 150,000 to 200,000 clones, approximately 83% seen only once; the top ten take 3.1%. This CDR3 has 14 residues. V was cut by 5 bases and J by 0 bases, with 10 bases left in between. Germline V gives CDR1 MNHEY, CDR2 SMNVEV (reference sequence). The receptor was isolated from a male donor in good health and CMV-seronegative. The sample consisted of PBMCs. The V and J genes are TRBV27 and TRBJ2-5, with D perhaps matching TRBD1 (6 bases). CDR3 coding DNA: TGTGCCAGCAGTGGACAGCCGTACCAAGAGACCCAGTACTTC. Its protein is CASSGQPYQETQYF.